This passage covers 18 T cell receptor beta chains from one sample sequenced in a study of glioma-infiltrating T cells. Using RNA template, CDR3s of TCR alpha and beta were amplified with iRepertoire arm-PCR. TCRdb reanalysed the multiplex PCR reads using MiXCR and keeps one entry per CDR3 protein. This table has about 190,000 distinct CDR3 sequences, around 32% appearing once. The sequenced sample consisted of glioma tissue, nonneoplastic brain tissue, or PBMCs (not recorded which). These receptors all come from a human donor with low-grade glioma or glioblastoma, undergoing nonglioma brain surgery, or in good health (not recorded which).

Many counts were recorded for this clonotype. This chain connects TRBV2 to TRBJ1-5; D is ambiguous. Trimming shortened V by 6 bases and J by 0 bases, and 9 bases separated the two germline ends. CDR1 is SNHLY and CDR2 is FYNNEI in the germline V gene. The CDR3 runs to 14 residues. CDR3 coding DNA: TGTGCCAGCAGCGGCATCTATAGCAATCAGCCCCAGCATTTT. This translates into CASSGIYSNQPQHF.

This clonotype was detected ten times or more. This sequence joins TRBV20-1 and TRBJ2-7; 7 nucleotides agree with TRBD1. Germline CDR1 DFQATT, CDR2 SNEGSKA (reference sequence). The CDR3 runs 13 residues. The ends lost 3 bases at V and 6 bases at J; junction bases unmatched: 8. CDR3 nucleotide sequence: TGCAGTGCTAGGCCCCGACAGGGCTCCGAGCAGTACTTC. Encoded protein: CSARPRQGSEQYF.

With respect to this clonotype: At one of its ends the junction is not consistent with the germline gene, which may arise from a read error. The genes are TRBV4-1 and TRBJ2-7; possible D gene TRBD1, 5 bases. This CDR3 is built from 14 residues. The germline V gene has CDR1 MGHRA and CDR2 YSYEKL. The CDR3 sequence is CASTQGTGSYEQYF. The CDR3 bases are TGCGCCAGCACCCAAGGTACAGGAAGCTACGAGCAGTACTTC.

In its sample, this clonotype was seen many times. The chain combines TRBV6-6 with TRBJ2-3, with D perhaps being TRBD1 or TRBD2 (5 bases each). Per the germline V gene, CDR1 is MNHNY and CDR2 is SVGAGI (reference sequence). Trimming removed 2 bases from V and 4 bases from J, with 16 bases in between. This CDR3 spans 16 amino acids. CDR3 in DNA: TGTGCCAGCAGTTACCAGCAGGGTGGGAGCGCAGATACGCAGTATTTT. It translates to CASSYQQGGSADTQYF.

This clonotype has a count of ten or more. The CDR3 sequence: CASSPPTGDGTEAFF. The CDR3 DNA reads TGTGCCAGCTCACCACCGACGGGGGATGGAACTGAAGCTTTCTTT. The chain is built from TRBV7-9 and TRBJ1-1, with D perhaps matching TRBD1 (5 bases). V dropped 8 bases and J dropped 5 bases, with 21 bases sitting between them. CDR1 SEHNR and CDR2 FQNEAQ come from the germline V gene (reference sequence). CDR3 length: 15 amino acids.

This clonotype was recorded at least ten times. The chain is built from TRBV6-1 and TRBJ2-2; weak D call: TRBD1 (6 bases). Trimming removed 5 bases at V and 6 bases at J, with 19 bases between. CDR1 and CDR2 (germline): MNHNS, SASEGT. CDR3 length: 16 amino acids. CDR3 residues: CASSSVHREYAGELFF. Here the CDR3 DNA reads TGTGCCAGCAGTTCCGTACACAGGGAGTATGCCGGGGAGCTGTTTTTT.

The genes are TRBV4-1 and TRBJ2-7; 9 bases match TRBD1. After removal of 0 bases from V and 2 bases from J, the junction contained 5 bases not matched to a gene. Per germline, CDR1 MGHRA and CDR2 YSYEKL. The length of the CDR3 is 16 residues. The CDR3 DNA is TGCGCCAGCAGCCAAGATCGCGGGACAGGGCCCTACGAGCAGTACTTC. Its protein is CASSQDRGTGPYEQYF.

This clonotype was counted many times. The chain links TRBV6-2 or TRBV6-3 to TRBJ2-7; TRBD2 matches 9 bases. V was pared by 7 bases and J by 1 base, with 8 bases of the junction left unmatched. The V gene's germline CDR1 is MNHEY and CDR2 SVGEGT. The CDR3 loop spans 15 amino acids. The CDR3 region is CASTGGTSSSYEQYF. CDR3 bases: TGTGCCAGCACCGGGGGGACTAGCTCTTCCTACGAGCAGTACTTC.

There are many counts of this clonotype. CDR3 bases: TGTGCCAGCAGCCCGGGGACCAACTACGAGAATGAGCAGTTCTTC. It is translated as CASSPGTNYENEQFF. The chain combines TRBV5-4 with TRBJ2-1; D is tentatively TRBD1 or TRBD2 (5 bases each). CDR3 length: 15 amino acids. The germline V gene has CDR1 SGHNT and CDR2 YYREEE (reference sequence). V was pared by 4 bases and J by 7 bases, with 18 bases between.

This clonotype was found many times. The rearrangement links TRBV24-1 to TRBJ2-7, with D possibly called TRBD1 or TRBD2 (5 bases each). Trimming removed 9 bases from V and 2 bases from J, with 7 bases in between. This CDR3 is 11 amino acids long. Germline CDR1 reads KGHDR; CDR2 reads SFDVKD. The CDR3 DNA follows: TGTGCCACCGGGACCGCCTACGAGCAGTACTTC. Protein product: CATGTAYEQYF.

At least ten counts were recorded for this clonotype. The CDR3 is CSARGLAENTGELFF. For the CDR3, the DNA is TGCAGTGCTAGAGGCCTAGCGGAAAACACCGGGGAGCTGTTTTTT. The gene calls are TRBV20-1 and TRBJ2-2; 7 positions agree with TRBD2. Germline assignment: CDR1 DFQATT and CDR2 SNEGSKA (reference sequence). After removal of 1 base from V and 2 bases from J, the junction contained 4 bases not matched to a gene. There are 15 residues in the CDR3.

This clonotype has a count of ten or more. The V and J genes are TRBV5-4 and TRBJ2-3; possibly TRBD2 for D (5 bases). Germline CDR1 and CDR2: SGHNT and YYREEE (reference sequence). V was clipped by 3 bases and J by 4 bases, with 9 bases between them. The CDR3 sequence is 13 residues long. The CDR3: CASSSELADTQYF. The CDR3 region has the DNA TGTGCCAGCAGCTCCGAACTAGCAGATACGCAGTATTTT.

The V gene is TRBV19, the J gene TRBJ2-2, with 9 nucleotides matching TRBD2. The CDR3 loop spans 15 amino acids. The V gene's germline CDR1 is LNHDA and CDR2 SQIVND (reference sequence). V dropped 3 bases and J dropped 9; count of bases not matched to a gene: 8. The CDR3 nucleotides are TGTGCCAGTAGTATTAGCGGGAGTGGGACCAGGGAGCTGTTTTTT. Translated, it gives CASSISGSGTRELFF.

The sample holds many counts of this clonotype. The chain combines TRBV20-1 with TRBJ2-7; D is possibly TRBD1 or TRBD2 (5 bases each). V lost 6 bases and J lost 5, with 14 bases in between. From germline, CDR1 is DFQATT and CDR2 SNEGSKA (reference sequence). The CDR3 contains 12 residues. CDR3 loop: CSANDRDDEQYF. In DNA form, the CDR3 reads TGCAGTGCAAACGATCGGGACGACGAGCAGTACTTC.

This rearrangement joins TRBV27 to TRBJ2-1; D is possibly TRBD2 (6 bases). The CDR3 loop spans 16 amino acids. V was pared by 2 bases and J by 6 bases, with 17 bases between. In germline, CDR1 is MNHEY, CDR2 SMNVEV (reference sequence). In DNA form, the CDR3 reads TGTGCCAGCAGTTTAACTCCAGGAGGGGCAGGCAATGAGCAGTTCTTC. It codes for CASSLTPGGAGNEQFF.

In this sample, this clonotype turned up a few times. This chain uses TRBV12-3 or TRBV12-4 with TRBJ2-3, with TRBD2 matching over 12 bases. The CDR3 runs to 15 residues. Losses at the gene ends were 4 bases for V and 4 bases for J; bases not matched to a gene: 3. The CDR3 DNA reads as TGTGCCAGCAGTTCTAGCGGGAGGGGCCCAGATACGCAGTATTTT. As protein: CASSSSGRGPDTQYF.

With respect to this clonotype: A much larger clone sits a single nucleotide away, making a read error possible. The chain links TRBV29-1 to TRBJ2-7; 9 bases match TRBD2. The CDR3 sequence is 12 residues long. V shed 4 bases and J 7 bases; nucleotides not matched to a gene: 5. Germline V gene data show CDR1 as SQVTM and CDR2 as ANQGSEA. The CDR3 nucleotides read TGCAGCGTTGTTAGCGGGAGCTATGAGCAGTACTTC. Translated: CSVVSGSYEQYF.

This chain's CDR3 is CASSQPQEITDTQYF. The CDR3 DNA is TGCGCCAGCAGCCAACCCCAAGAGATCACAGATACGCAGTATTTT. This chain uses TRBV4-1 with TRBJ2-3; D is ambiguous. Trimming shortened V by 2 bases and J by 2 bases, and 11 bases separated the two germline ends. Germline V lookup: CDR1 MGHRA, CDR2 YSYEKL. CDR3 size: 15 residues.